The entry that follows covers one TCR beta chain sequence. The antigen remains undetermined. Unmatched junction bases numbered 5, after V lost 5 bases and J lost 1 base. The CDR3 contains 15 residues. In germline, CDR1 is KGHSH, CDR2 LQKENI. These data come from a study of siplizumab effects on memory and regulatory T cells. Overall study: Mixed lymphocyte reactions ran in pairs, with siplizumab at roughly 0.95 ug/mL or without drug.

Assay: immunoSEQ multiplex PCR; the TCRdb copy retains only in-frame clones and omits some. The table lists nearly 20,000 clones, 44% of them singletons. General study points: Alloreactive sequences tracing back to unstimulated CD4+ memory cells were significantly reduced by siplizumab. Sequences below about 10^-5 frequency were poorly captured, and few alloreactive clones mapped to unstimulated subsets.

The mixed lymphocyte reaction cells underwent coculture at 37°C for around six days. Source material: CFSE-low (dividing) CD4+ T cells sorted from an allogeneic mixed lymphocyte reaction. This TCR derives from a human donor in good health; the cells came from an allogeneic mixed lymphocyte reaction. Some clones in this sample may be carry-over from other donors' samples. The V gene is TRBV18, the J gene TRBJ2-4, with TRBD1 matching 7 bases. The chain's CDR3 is CASSRQQGAKNIQYF. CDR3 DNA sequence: TGTGCCAGCTCAAGACAACAGGGGGCCAAAAACATTCAGTACTTC. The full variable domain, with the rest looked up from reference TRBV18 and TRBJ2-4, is NAGVMQNPRHLVRRRGQEARLRCSPMKGHSHVYWYRQLPEEGLKFMVYLQKENIIDESGMPKERFSAEFPKEGPSILRIQQVVRGDSAAYFCASSRQQGAKNIQYFGAGTRLSVL.